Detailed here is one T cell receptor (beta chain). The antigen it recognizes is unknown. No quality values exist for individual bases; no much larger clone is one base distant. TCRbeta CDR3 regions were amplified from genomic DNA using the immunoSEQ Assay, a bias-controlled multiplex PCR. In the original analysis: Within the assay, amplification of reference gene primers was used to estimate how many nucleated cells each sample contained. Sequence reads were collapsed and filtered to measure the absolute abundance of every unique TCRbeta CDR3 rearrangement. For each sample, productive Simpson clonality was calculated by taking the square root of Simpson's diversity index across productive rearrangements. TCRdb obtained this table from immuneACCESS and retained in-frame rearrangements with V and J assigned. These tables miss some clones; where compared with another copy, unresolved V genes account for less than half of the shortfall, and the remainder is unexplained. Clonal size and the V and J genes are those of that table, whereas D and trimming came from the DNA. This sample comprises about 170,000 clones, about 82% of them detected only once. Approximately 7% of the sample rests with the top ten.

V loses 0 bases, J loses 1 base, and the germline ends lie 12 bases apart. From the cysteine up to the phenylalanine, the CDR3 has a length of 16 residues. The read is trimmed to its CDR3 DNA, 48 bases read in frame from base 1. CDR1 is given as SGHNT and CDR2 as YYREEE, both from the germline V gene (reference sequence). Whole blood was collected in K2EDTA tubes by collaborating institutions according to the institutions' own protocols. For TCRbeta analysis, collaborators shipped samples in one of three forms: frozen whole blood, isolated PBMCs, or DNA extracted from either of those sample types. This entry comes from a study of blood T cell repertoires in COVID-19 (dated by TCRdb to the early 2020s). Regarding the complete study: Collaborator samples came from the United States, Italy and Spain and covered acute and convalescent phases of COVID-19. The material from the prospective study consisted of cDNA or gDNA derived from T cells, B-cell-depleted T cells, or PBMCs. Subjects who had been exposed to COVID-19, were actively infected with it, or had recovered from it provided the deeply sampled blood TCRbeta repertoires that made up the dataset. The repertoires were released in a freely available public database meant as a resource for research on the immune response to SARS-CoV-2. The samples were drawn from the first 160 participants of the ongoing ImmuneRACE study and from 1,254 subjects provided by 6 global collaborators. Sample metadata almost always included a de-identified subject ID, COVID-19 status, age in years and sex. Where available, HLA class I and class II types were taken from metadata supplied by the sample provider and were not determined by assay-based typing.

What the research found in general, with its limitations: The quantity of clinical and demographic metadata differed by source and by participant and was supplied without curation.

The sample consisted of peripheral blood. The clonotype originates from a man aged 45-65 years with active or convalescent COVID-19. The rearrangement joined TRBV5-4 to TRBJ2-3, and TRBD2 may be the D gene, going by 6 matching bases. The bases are TGTGCCAGCAGCTTGGCCGGGCGGAGGGGCACAGATACGCAGTATTTT. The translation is CASSLAGRRGTDTQYF.